The clone carrying this T cell receptor beta chain was found a few times. TCR beta CDR3 region amplification was performed from RNA transcripts. HTBI primers were employed in a first-round RT-PCR of the TCR CDR3. TCRdb redid the calling of the multiplex PCR reads with MiXCR, one entry per CDR3 protein. The top ten hold 35% to 45% of the sample, which has more than 300,000 distinct CDR3 sequences, approximately 17% seen once. CDR3 length equals 17 residues. CDR1 is MNHEY and CDR2 is SMNVEV in the germline V gene (reference sequence). J gave up 0 bases and V 5 bases, and 8 bases lay outside the gene matches. These data are taken from a study of T cells in Graves' hyperthyroidism and ophthalmopathy.

The chain couples TRBV27 to TRBJ1-5; 9 nucleotides agree with TRBD1. Sequencing used blood. This TCR was sampled from a man between 18 and 35 years old with Graves' ophthalmopathy. CDR3 amino acids: CASSPGQGLYSNQPQHF. Written as DNA, the CDR3 is TGTGCCAGCAGTCCGGGACAGGGCCTCTATAGCAATCAGCCCCAGCATTTT.